One sample yielded the 10 T cell receptor beta chains listed below, sequenced in a study of blood T cell repertoires in COVID-19. Sequenced by immunoSEQ multiplex PCR; TCRdb stores in-frame clones only, minus some. The profile shows under 200,000 clones, around 90% of them singletons. Sequenced: peripheral blood. These receptors all come from a man in his sixties with COVID-19, enrolled during active disease.

The rearrangement links TRBV7-8 to TRBJ1-5; D not certain. Deletions cut 0 bases from V and 5 bases from J, with 5 bases between. The CDR3 contains 13 residues. CDR1 and CDR2 from the germline V gene are SGHVS and FQNEAQ. The CDR3 is CASSLARDQPQHF. The CDR3 DNA follows: TGTGCCAGCAGCTTAGCGCGTGATCAGCCCCAGCATTTT.

J is TRBJ2-3 and V is TRBV5-1; TRBD2 aligns across 8 bases. Germline lookup yields CDR1 SGHRS and CDR2 YFSETQ. Trimming cost V 2 bases and J 3 bases; bases outside gene matches: 8. This CDR3 contains 16 residues. CDR3 coding DNA: TGCGCCAGCAGCTTACAGCGGGAGTTTAGGACAGATACGCAGTATTTT. Amino acid sequence: CASSLQREFRTDTQYF.

The genes are TRBV7-2 and TRBJ1-4; D remains ambiguous. This CDR3 is 15 amino acids long. Trimming took off 4 bases at V and 8 bases at J, with 17 bases between the two ends. CDR1 and CDR2 from the germline V gene are SGHTA and FQGNSA. CDR3 loop: CASSSTSSGGEKLFF. In nucleotides, the CDR3 is TGTGCCAGCAGCTCGACGAGCAGCGGTGGGGAAAAACTGTTTTTT.

CDR3 loop: CASRDRSGGYTF. CDR3 nucleotides: TGTGCCAGTCGGGACAGGAGCGGTGGCTACACCTTC. The chain carries TRBV19 and TRBJ1-2; TRBD1 aligns across 8 bases. The CDR3 consists of 12 residues. Germline V gives CDR1 LNHDA, CDR2 SQIVND (reference sequence). J gave up 7 bases and V 8 bases, and 6 bases lay outside the gene matches.

The genes are TRBV18 and TRBJ1-4, with D unresolved. Per the germline V gene, CDR1 is KGHSH and CDR2 is LQKENI. The germline V and J ends were trimmed by 4 bases and 4 bases, with 10 bases remaining between them. The CDR3 covers 14 residues. CDR3 residues: CASSRSANNEKLFF. CDR3 nucleotide sequence: TGTGCCAGCTCACGTAGCGCAAATAATGAAAAACTGTTTTTT. The full variable domain, in which reference TRBV18 and TRBJ1-4 provide the parts outside the CDR3, is NAGVMQNPRHLVRRRGQEARLRCSPMKGHSHVYWYRQLPEEGLKFMVYLQKENIIDESGMPKERFSAEFPKEGPSILRIQQVVRGDSAAYFCASSRSANNEKLFFGSGTQLSVL.

V and J are TRBV28 and TRBJ1-1; 7 bases fit TRBD1. Germline CDR1 and CDR2: MDHEN and SYDVKM. V was clipped by 6 bases and J by 1 base; unmatched bases: 8. The CDR3 consists of 15 residues. CDR3 amino acids: CASRTAGTENTEAFF. The DNA for the CDR3 is TGTGCCAGCAGGACGGCCGGGACAGAGAACACTGAAGCTTTCTTT.

The rearrangement links TRBV5-1 to TRBJ2-7; 12 bases are shared with TRBD2. The CDR3 has 16 residues. The germline V gene encodes CDR1 SGHRS and CDR2 YFSETQ. Trimming at V came to 3 bases and at J to 2 bases, leaving 6 bases not matched to a gene. The CDR3 nucleotides are TGCGCCAGCAGCTCCCGACTAGCGGGGGATCCCTACGAGCAGTACTTC. This sequence encodes CASSSRLAGDPYEQYF.

The chain couples TRBV30 to TRBJ1-6, with TRBD1 matching 8 bases. The CDR3 extends over 14 amino acids. Germline V lookup: CDR1 GTSNPN, CDR2 SVGIG (reference sequence). Trimming cost V 3 bases and J 6 bases; bases outside gene matches: 4. CDR3 region: CAWRKGQGNSPLHF. The CDR3 DNA is TGTGCCTGGAGGAAAGGACAGGGTAATTCACCCCTCCACTTT. The full variable domain, its missing parts supplied by reference TRBV30 and TRBJ1-6, is SQTIHQWPATLVQPVGSPLSLECTVEGTSNPNLYWYRQAAGRGLQLLFYSVGIGQISSEVPQNLSASRPQDRQFILSSKKLLLSDSGFYLCAWRKGQGNSPLHFGNGTRLTVT.

The rearrangement links TRBV19 to TRBJ1-1, with TRBD1 matching over 8 bases. Trimming took 5 bases from V and 2 from J; bases not matched to a gene: 4. Germline V lookup: CDR1 LNHDA, CDR2 SQIVND (reference sequence). This CDR3 has 14 amino acids. The CDR3 spells CASSPQGANTEAFF. CDR3 nucleotides: TGTGCCAGTAGTCCCCAGGGGGCAAACACTGAAGCTTTCTTT.

This clone came up once. In nucleotides, the CDR3 is TGCGCCAGCAGCTTGGGACTTCTATACGAGCAGTACTTC. This translates into CASSLGLLYEQYF. The chain combines TRBV5-1 with TRBJ2-7; D is unclear. Trimming pared 0 bases from V and 4 bases from J, leaving 8 bases between. This CDR3 comprises 13 residues. Germline V gene lookup returns CDR1 SGHRS and CDR2 YFSETQ. The full variable domain, completed using reference TRBV5-1 and TRBJ2-7, is KAGVTQTPRYLIKTRGQQVTLSCSPISGHRSVSWYQQTPGQGLQFLFEYFSETQRNKGNFPGRFSGRQFSNSRSEMNVSTLELGDSALYLCASSLGLLYEQYFGPGTRLTVT.